Below are 2 T cell receptor beta chains sequenced from a single sample in a study of T cell repertoires in cytomegalovirus infection. TCRdb ran MiXCR on the reads and lists one entry per CDR3 protein. The data hold 300,000 or so distinct CDR3 sequences, with around 10% observed a single time. Sequences were obtained from PBMCs. All receptors derive from a human donor in good health (CMV status not recorded). Some clones in this sample may be carry-over from other donors' samples.

This clonotype was detected ten times or more. CDR3 DNA sequence: TGTGCCAGCAGTTTCTCGACAGGGTTGGGCGAAAAACTGTTTTTT. The encoded protein is CASSFSTGLGEKLFF. The chain carries TRBV7-9 and TRBJ1-4, with 7 bases lining up with TRBD1. The junction had 12 bases not matched to a gene; V was cut back by 6 bases and J by 8 bases. Germline-derived CDR1 and CDR2 are SEHNR and FQNEAQ (reference sequence). The CDR3 has 15 residues.

This clonotype was observed a handful of times. J is TRBJ2-5 and V is TRBV20-1; D is uncertain. The CDR3 runs to 12 residues. Trimming cost V 1 base and J 3 bases, with 6 bases left between them. CDR1 and CDR2 from the germline V gene are DFQATT and SNEGSKA (reference sequence). CDR3 in DNA: TGCAGTGCTAGAGGCCGGGAAGAGACCCAGTACTTC. Translation: CSARGREETQYF.